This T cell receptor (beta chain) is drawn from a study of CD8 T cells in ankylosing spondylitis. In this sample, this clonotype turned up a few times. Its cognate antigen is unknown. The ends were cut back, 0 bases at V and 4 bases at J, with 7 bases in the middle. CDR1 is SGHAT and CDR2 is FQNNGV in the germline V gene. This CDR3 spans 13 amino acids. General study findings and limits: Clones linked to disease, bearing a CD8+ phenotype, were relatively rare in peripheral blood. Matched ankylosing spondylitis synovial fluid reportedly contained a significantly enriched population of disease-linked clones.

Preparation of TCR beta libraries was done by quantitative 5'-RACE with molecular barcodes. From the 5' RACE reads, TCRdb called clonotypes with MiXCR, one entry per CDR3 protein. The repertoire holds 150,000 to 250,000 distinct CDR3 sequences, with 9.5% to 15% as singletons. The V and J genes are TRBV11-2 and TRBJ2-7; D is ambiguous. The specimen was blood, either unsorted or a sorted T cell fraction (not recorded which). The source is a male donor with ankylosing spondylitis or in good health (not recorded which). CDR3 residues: CASSLETAYEQYF. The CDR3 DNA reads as TGTGCCAGCAGCTTAGAAACAGCATACGAGCAGTACTTC.